The rows below give T cell receptor beta chains drawn from one sample of a study of cytomegalovirus exposure and HLA in healthy donors. Measured with immunoSEQ multiplex PCR; TCRdb has only the in-frame clones, and not every one. The data contain 75,000 to 100,000 clones, roughly four fifths of them singletons. Sequencing was carried out using PBMCs. These receptors were obtained from a man aged 35 to 55 in good health and CMV-seronegative. The CDR3 runs from the conserved cysteine through the conserved F or W. D genes are given only for firm matches. Expanded clones are given a class, and other clones once, few, many or no size at all.

j_call: TRBJ2-3
cdr3_length: 13
d_call: -
clone_size: -
v_call: TRBV7-2
cdr3_aa: CASSLSYTDTQYF
cdr3_nt: TGTGCCAGCAGCTTATCTTACACAGATACGCAGTATTTT

j_call: TRBJ2-7
cdr3_length: 14
d_call: TRBD1
clone_size: -
v_call: TRBV28
cdr3_aa: CASRTGTGSYEQYF
cdr3_nt: TGTGCCAGCAGGACCGGGACAGGGTCCTACGAGCAGTACTTC

j_call: TRBJ2-3
cdr3_length: 15
d_call: TRBD2
clone_size: -
v_call: TRBV5-1
cdr3_aa: CASSPSGGVGDTQYF
cdr3_nt: TGCGCCAGCAGCCCCAGCGGGGGAGTGGGAGATACGCAGTATTTT

j_call: TRBJ1-6
cdr3_length: 15
d_call: TRBD1
clone_size: -
v_call: TRBV18
cdr3_aa: CASSPPGQGVLPLHF
cdr3_nt: TGTGCCAGCTCACCACCGGGACAGGGGGTCCTACCCCTCCACTTT

j_call: TRBJ1-1
cdr3_length: 13
d_call: -
clone_size: -
v_call: TRBV11-3
cdr3_aa: CASSLMGGTEAFF
cdr3_nt: TGTGCCAGCAGCTTGATGGGGGGAACTGAAGCTTTCTTT

j_call: TRBJ1-5
cdr3_length: 14
d_call: -
clone_size: -
v_call: TRBV5-6
cdr3_aa: CASSQVTGNQPQHF
cdr3_nt: TGTGCCAGCAGCCAGGTAACGGGGAATCAGCCCCAGCATTTT

j_call: TRBJ2-3
cdr3_length: 15
d_call: -
clone_size: -
v_call: TRBV7-9
cdr3_aa: CASSPNTGVTDTQYF
cdr3_nt: TGTGCCAGCAGCCCGAATACGGGAGTCACAGATACGCAGTATTTT

j_call: TRBJ2-7
cdr3_length: 13
d_call: -
clone_size: -
v_call: TRBV18
cdr3_aa: CASSPLHGSEQYF
cdr3_nt: TGTGCCAGCTCACCACTTCACGGGAGCGAGCAGTACTTC

j_call: TRBJ2-7
cdr3_length: 13
d_call: -
clone_size: -
v_call: TRBV14
cdr3_aa: CASSRINSYEQYF
cdr3_nt: TGTGCCAGCAGCCGAATTAACAGCTACGAGCAGTACTTC

j_call: TRBJ2-1
cdr3_length: 18
d_call: TRBD2
clone_size: -
v_call: TRBV15
cdr3_aa: CATSREGLAGGQYNEQFF
cdr3_nt: TGTGCCACCAGCAGAGAGGGACTAGCGGGGGGCCAGTACAATGAGCAGTTCTTC

j_call: TRBJ2-1
cdr3_length: 16
d_call: TRBD2
clone_size: -
v_call: TRBV5-1
cdr3_aa: CASSSAGTSVEAEQFF
cdr3_nt: TGCGCCAGCAGCTCCGCCGGGACTAGTGTAGAGGCTGAGCAGTTCTTC

j_call: TRBJ2-4
cdr3_length: 15
d_call: -
clone_size: -
v_call: TRBV18
cdr3_aa: CASSPVLGPENIQYF
cdr3_nt: TGTGCCAGCTCACCAGTCCTGGGGCCTGAAAACATTCAGTACTTC

j_call: TRBJ2-3
cdr3_length: 15
d_call: -
clone_size: -
v_call: TRBV4-2
cdr3_aa: CASSQDQTDTDTQYF
cdr3_nt: TGTGCCAGCAGCCAAGATCAGACAGACACAGATACGCAGTATTTT

j_call: TRBJ2-1
cdr3_length: 15
d_call: -
clone_size: -
v_call: TRBV5-1
cdr3_aa: CASSFGPSSGPEQFF
cdr3_nt: TGCGCCAGCAGCTTCGGTCCATCCTCGGGTCCTGAGCAGTTCTTC

j_call: TRBJ2-2
cdr3_length: 16
d_call: TRBD2
clone_size: -
v_call: TRBV9
cdr3_aa: CASSVATSGVSGELFF
cdr3_nt: TGTGCCAGCAGCGTAGCGACTAGCGGAGTCTCCGGGGAGCTGTTTTTT

j_call: TRBJ2-7
cdr3_length: 16
d_call: TRBD2
clone_size: -
v_call: TRBV4-2
cdr3_aa: CASSQDSTSGGYEQYF
cdr3_nt: TGTGCCAGCAGCCAAGATTCGACTAGCGGGGGCTACGAGCAGTACTTC

j_call: TRBJ1-6
cdr3_length: 15
d_call: -
clone_size: -
v_call: TRBV5-1
cdr3_aa: CASSHDRGVGSPLHF
cdr3_nt: TGCGCCAGCAGCCACGACCGAGGAGTTGGGTCACCCCTCCACTTT

j_call: TRBJ1-5
cdr3_length: 13
d_call: -
clone_size: many
v_call: TRBV2
cdr3_aa: CASRGGGVQPQHF
cdr3_nt: TGTGCCAGCAGAGGGGGGGGCGTTCAGCCCCAGCATTTT

j_call: TRBJ2-2
cdr3_length: 15
d_call: TRBD1
clone_size: -
v_call: TRBV7-2
cdr3_aa: CASVDRGLNTGELFF
cdr3_nt: TGTGCCTCTGTGGACAGGGGATTAAACACCGGGGAGCTGTTTTTT

j_call: TRBJ2-5
cdr3_length: 15
d_call: TRBD2
clone_size: -
v_call: TRBV13
cdr3_aa: CASSSGTSGGETQYF
cdr3_nt: TGTGCCAGCAGCTCCGGGACTAGCGGGGGAGAGACCCAGTACTTC

j_call: TRBJ2-5
cdr3_length: 13
d_call: TRBD1
clone_size: -
v_call: TRBV2
cdr3_aa: CAGGGQVQETQYF
cdr3_nt: TGTGCCGGAGGAGGACAGGTGCAAGAGACCCAGTACTTC

j_call: TRBJ1-4
cdr3_length: 15
d_call: -
clone_size: few
v_call: TRBV4-1
cdr3_aa: CASSQERGRGEKLFF
cdr3_nt: TGCGCCAGCAGCCAAGAACGAGGCAGGGGCGAAAAACTGTTTTTT

j_call: TRBJ1-5
cdr3_length: 15
d_call: -
clone_size: -
v_call: TRBV4-3
cdr3_aa: CASSHGSGAGQPQHF
cdr3_nt: TGCGCCAGCAGCCATGGTTCGGGAGCCGGTCAGCCCCAGCATTTT

j_call: TRBJ2-7
cdr3_length: 14
d_call: TRBD2
clone_size: -
v_call: TRBV5-6
cdr3_aa: CASSFGATSGGSYF
cdr3_nt: TGTGCCAGCAGCTTCGGTGCTACTAGCGGGGGCTCGTACTTC

j_call: TRBJ2-2
cdr3_length: 14
d_call: TRBD2
clone_size: -
v_call: TRBV13
cdr3_aa: CASSSGGTAGELFF
cdr3_nt: TGTGCCAGCAGTTCCGGGGGGACCGCGGGGGAGCTGTTTTTT

j_call: TRBJ2-7
cdr3_length: 13
d_call: -
clone_size: -
v_call: TRBV5-1
cdr3_aa: CASRPTVRAEQYF
cdr3_nt: TGCGCCAGCAGGCCGACCGTCAGGGCCGAGCAGTACTTC

j_call: TRBJ1-5
cdr3_length: 16
d_call: TRBD1
clone_size: -
v_call: TRBV27
cdr3_aa: CASSPLGTGIRQPQHF
cdr3_nt: TGTGCCAGCAGTCCCCTGGGGACAGGAATTCGGCAGCCCCAGCATTTT

j_call: TRBJ1-3
cdr3_length: 17
d_call: -
clone_size: -
v_call: TRBV4-3
cdr3_aa: CASSQIQGILAGNTIYF
cdr3_nt: TGCGCCAGCAGCCAAATACAGGGCATACTGGCTGGAAACACCATATATTTT

j_call: TRBJ2-4
cdr3_length: 14
d_call: TRBD1
clone_size: -
v_call: TRBV4-1
cdr3_aa: CASSQPNDRVIQYF
cdr3_nt: TGCGCCAGCAGCCAACCGAATGACAGGGTCATTCAGTACTTC

j_call: TRBJ2-7
cdr3_length: 15
d_call: -
clone_size: -
v_call: TRBV11-2
cdr3_aa: CASSIGGQTSYEQYF
cdr3_nt: TGTGCCAGCAGCATAGGGGGACAAACCTCCTACGAGCAGTACTTC

j_call: TRBJ1-6
cdr3_length: 15
d_call: -
clone_size: -
v_call: TRBV7-9
cdr3_aa: CASSLGQTDNSPLHF
cdr3_nt: TGTGCCAGCAGCTTAGGGCAGACTGATAATTCACCCCTCCACTTT

j_call: TRBJ1-1
cdr3_length: 14
d_call: -
clone_size: -
v_call: TRBV7-9
cdr3_aa: CASSLGGRTTEAFF
cdr3_nt: TGTGCCAGCAGCTTAGGGGGCAGAACCACTGAAGCTTTCTTT

j_call: TRBJ2-7
cdr3_length: 14
d_call: TRBD1
clone_size: -
v_call: TRBV6-6
cdr3_aa: CASRTDRPFYEQYF
cdr3_nt: TGTGCCAGCAGAACGGACAGGCCATTCTACGAGCAGTACTTC

j_call: TRBJ1-1
cdr3_length: 15
d_call: TRBD1
clone_size: -
v_call: TRBV5-1
cdr3_aa: CASRTGVLMNTEAFF
cdr3_nt: TGCGCCAGCCGCACAGGGGTTCTAATGAACACTGAAGCTTTCTTT

j_call: TRBJ2-1
cdr3_length: 15
d_call: TRBD2
clone_size: -
v_call: TRBV11-2
cdr3_aa: CASSFWPSGGNEQFF
cdr3_nt: TGTGCCAGCAGCTTTTGGCCTAGCGGGGGCAATGAGCAGTTCTTC

j_call: TRBJ2-3
cdr3_length: 14
d_call: -
clone_size: -
v_call: TRBV6-1
cdr3_aa: CASKDGGFTDTQYF
cdr3_nt: TGTGCCAGTAAGGACGGAGGCTTCACAGATACGCAGTATTTT

j_call: TRBJ2-3
cdr3_length: 16
d_call: -
clone_size: -
v_call: TRBV11-3
cdr3_aa: CASSLRSGSNTDTQYF
cdr3_nt: TGTGCCAGCAGCTTACGGTCAGGATCGAACACAGATACGCAGTATTTT

j_call: TRBJ1-4
cdr3_length: 15
d_call: -
clone_size: -
v_call: TRBV7-2
cdr3_aa: CASSSTRFEGEKLFF
cdr3_nt: TGTGCCAGCAGCTCGACCCGGTTTGAGGGTGAAAAACTGTTTTTT

j_call: TRBJ2-3
cdr3_length: 14
d_call: -
clone_size: -
v_call: TRBV5-1
cdr3_aa: CASSLVGGGDTQYF
cdr3_nt: TGCGCCAGCAGCTTGGTTGGGGGAGGAGATACGCAGTATTTT

j_call: TRBJ2-1
cdr3_length: 15
d_call: -
clone_size: -
v_call: TRBV6-4
cdr3_aa: CASSDKDGVYNEQFF
cdr3_nt: TGTGCCAGCAGTGACAAGGACGGGGTTTACAATGAGCAGTTCTTC

j_call: TRBJ1-1
cdr3_length: 18
d_call: -
clone_size: -
v_call: TRBV4-3
cdr3_aa: CASSQARGAIYMNTEAFF
cdr3_nt: TGCGCCAGCAGCCAAGCCCGCGGGGCGATCTACATGAACACTGAAGCTTTCTTT

j_call: TRBJ1-2
cdr3_length: 14
d_call: -
clone_size: few
v_call: TRBV5-6
cdr3_aa: CASTPRGLPGSYTF
cdr3_nt: TGTGCCAGCACCCCAAGAGGACTTCCCGGGAGCTACACCTTC

j_call: TRBJ2-1
cdr3_length: 16
d_call: TRBD2
clone_size: -
v_call: TRBV14
cdr3_aa: CASSQSGRGALDEQFF
cdr3_nt: TGTGCCAGCAGCCAATCCGGGCGGGGGGCGTTGGATGAGCAGTTCTTC

j_call: TRBJ2-2
cdr3_length: 14
d_call: -
clone_size: few
v_call: TRBV5-1
cdr3_aa: CASSLGGGSQELFF
cdr3_nt: TGCGCCAGCAGCTTGGGGGGGGGCTCCCAGGAGCTGTTTTTT

j_call: TRBJ2-7
cdr3_length: 14
d_call: -
clone_size: -
v_call: TRBV18
cdr3_aa: CASSPRTAFYEQYF
cdr3_nt: TGTGCCAGCTCACCCAGGACAGCCTTCTACGAGCAGTACTTC

j_call: TRBJ2-3
cdr3_length: 16
d_call: TRBD2
clone_size: -
v_call: TRBV28
cdr3_aa: CASSFGGGTSTDTQYF
cdr3_nt: TGTGCCAGCAGTTTTGGGGGAGGGACTAGCACAGATACGCAGTATTTT

j_call: TRBJ2-3
cdr3_length: 16
d_call: TRBD2
clone_size: few
v_call: TRBV11-2
cdr3_aa: CASTEGLAGTTDTQYF
cdr3_nt: TGTGCCAGCACCGAAGGACTAGCGGGGACCACAGATACGCAGTATTTT

j_call: TRBJ2-7
cdr3_length: 16
d_call: -
clone_size: -
v_call: TRBV7-9
cdr3_aa: CASSSELLTDPDEQYF
cdr3_nt: TGTGCCAGCAGCTCGGAGCTGCTGACAGATCCAGACGAGCAGTACTTC

j_call: TRBJ2-2
cdr3_length: 13
d_call: -
clone_size: -
v_call: TRBV2
cdr3_aa: CASSHEWTGELFF
cdr3_nt: TGTGCCAGCAGCCACGAGTGGACCGGGGAGCTGTTTTTT

j_call: TRBJ2-7
cdr3_length: 13
d_call: TRBD1
clone_size: -
v_call: TRBV28
cdr3_aa: CASSGDRNYEQYF
cdr3_nt: TGTGCCAGCAGTGGGGACAGGAACTACGAGCAGTACTTC